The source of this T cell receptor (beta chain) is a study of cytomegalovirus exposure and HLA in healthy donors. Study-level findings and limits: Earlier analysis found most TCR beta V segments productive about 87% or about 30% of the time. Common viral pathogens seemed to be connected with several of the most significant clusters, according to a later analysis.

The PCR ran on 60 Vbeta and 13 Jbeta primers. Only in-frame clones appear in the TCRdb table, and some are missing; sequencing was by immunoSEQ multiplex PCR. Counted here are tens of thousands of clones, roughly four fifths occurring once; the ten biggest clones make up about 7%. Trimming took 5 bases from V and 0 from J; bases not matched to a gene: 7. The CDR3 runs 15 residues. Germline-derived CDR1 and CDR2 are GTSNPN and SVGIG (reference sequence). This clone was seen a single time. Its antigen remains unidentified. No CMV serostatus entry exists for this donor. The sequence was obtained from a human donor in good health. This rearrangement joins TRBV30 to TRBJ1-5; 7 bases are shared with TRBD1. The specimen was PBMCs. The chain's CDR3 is CAWRKQGNSNQPQHF. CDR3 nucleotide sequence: TGTGCCTGGCGTAAACAGGGGAATAGCAATCAGCCCCAGCATTTT.